What follows are 30 T cell receptor beta chains derived from one specimen sequenced in a study of neurological immune-mediated disorders. TCRdb passed the 5' RACE reads through MiXCR, listing each CDR3 protein once. The sample lists just over 50,000 distinct CDR3 sequences; about 3% were seen once. Sequencing was done on a sample of PBMCs. All receptors derive from a man aged 40-50 years with multiple sclerosis.

This clonotype was observed at least ten times. The chain uses TRBV5-1 and TRBJ2-5; a weak D match, TRBD2 (5 bases). This CDR3 region has 16 residues. With 3 bases removed from V and 4 bases from J, the gap between germline ends came to 19 bases. Germline assignment: CDR1 SGHRS and CDR2 YFSETQ. CDR3 DNA sequence: TGCGCCAGCAGCTGGGGAGAGATGAGAGGGAGAGAGACCCAGTACTTC. Protein product: CASSWGEMRGRETQYF.

At least ten counts were recorded for this clonotype. The chain joins TRBV20-1 to TRBJ1-5; no clear D gene. Trimming took 0 bases from V and 7 from J, leaving 10 bases between them. CDR1 DFQATT and CDR2 SNEGSKA come from the germline V gene (reference sequence). This CDR3 spans 13 amino acids. For the CDR3, the DNA is TGCAGTGCTAGAGAGTGGGGTGGGCAGCCCCAGCATTTT. It is translated as CSAREWGGQPQHF.

This clonotype was counted many times. This chain joins TRBV20-1 and TRBJ2-3; the match to TRBD1 covers 8 bases. Per the germline V gene, CDR1 is DFQATT and CDR2 is SNEGSKA (reference sequence). Trimming took 0 bases from V and 0 from J; bases not matched to a gene: 5. This CDR3 is built from 16 residues. The CDR3 DNA sequence: TGCAGTGCTAGAGATACGGGACAGGCCAGCACAGATACGCAGTATTTT. Protein sequence: CSARDTGQASTDTQYF.

There are many counts of this clonotype. This chain connects TRBV5-1 to TRBJ2-2; D remains ambiguous. Germline CDR1 reads SGHRS; CDR2 reads YFSETQ. The CDR3 is 14 amino acids. The ends were cut back, 2 bases at V and 11 bases at J, with 16 bases in the middle. CDR3 bases: TGCGCCAGCAGCTTAATGGGCACACACACAGAGCTGTTTTTT. It is translated as CASSLMGTHTELFF.

This clonotype was counted many times. The chain couples TRBV28 to TRBJ2-7; 15 bases line up with TRBD2. This CDR3 region has 17 residues. CDR1 and CDR2 (germline): MDHEN, SYDVKM. Unmatched junction bases numbered 9, after V lost 4 bases and J lost 5 bases. The CDR3 is CASSSAGTSGGFDEQYF. The CDR3 nucleotides read TGTGCCAGCAGTTCCGCCGGGACTAGCGGGGGGTTCGACGAGCAGTACTTC.

This clonotype showed up many times. J is TRBJ2-2 and V is TRBV9; no clear D gene. Deletions cut 4 bases from V and 8 bases from J, with 9 bases between. The V gene's germline CDR1 is SGDLS and CDR2 YYNGEE. This CDR3 has 12 amino acids. The CDR3 DNA reads as TGTGCCAGCAGCTACCCGGAAGGGGAGCTGTTTTTT. Its translation is CASSYPEGELFF.

This clonotype was counted a few times. CDR3 loop: CSAADSEGAGNEQFF. DNA for the CDR3: TGCAGTGCCGCAGACTCGGAGGGGGCGGGGAATGAGCAGTTCTTC. V is TRBV20-1 and J is TRBJ2-1; D possibly corresponds to TRBD1 (7 bases). The germline gives CDR1 DFQATT, CDR2 SNEGSKA (reference sequence). This CDR3 has 15 amino acids. Deletions cut 6 bases from V and 7 bases from J, with 22 bases between.

V is TRBV19 and J is TRBJ2-1; tentatively, D is TRBD2 (6 bases). This CDR3 contains 18 residues. V was trimmed by 6 bases and J by 2 bases, leaving 23 bases between them. Germline lookup yields CDR1 LNHDA and CDR2 SQIVND (reference sequence). CDR3 in amino acids: CASSHQGVAGSPYNEQFF. The DNA for the CDR3 is TGTGCCAGTAGCCATCAGGGTGTGGCGGGGAGCCCCTACAATGAGCAGTTCTTC.

This clonotype has ten or more counts. The chain combines TRBV7-2 with TRBJ2-7, with D perhaps assigned TRBD1 or TRBD2 (6 bases each). CDR1 is SGHTA, CDR2 FQGNSA, per germline. V lost 3 bases and J 6 bases, leaving 9 bases between the germline ends. This CDR3 contains 12 residues. The CDR3 nucleotides are TGTGCCAGCAGCTTTAGGGGGGCCGAGCAGTACTTC. Its translation is CASSFRGAEQYF.

There are many counts of this clonotype. The chain couples TRBV30 to TRBJ2-2; TRBD2 matches at 8 bases. The CDR3 length is 14 residues. Trimming removed 7 bases from V and 4 bases from J; junction bases left unmatched: 8. From germline, CDR1 is GTSNPN and CDR2 SVGIG (reference sequence). CDR3 DNA sequence: TGTGCCTTTACCGGGACTAGACTCACCGGGGAGCTGTTTTTT. Its translation: CAFTGTRLTGELFF.

In its sample, this clonotype ranks as medium-sized. The chain couples TRBV12-3 or TRBV12-4 to TRBJ2-7; 7 bases agree with TRBD1. The CDR3 consists of 13 residues. V was pared by 6 bases and J by 4 bases, with 6 bases of the junction left unmatched. The CDR3 region is CASRRQGGYEQYF. In DNA form, the CDR3 reads TGTGCCAGCAGGCGACAGGGTGGGTACGAGCAGTACTTC.

There are many counts of this clonotype. The chain is built from TRBV7-9 and TRBJ2-5; possibly TRBD1 for D (6 bases). The germline CDR1 and CDR2 sequences are SEHNR and FQNEAQ (reference sequence). This CDR3 comprises 17 residues. With 5 bases removed from V and 5 bases from J, the gap between germline ends came to 24 bases. In nucleotides, the CDR3 is TGTGCCAGCAGCCCTGTGGGGATGTTGGGGGCCTGGGAGACCCAGTACTTC. Its translation is CASSPVGMLGAWETQYF.

Ten or more counts support this clonotype. The chain is built from TRBV12-3 or TRBV12-4 and TRBJ2-1; the D gene could be TRBD1 or TRBD2 (5 bases each). The CDR3 is made up of 15 amino acids. The V gene lost 7 bases and the J gene lost 6 bases, with 19 bases spanning the gap. The CDR3 loop is CASMNRDGIINEQFF. CDR3 bases: TGTGCCAGCATGAACCGGGACGGCATTATCAATGAGCAGTTCTTC.

This clonotype has a count of ten or more. One junction end disagrees with the germline gene, perhaps due to a read error. The V and J genes are TRBV7-9 and TRBJ2-3; 9 bases agree with TRBD2. The length of the CDR3 is 16 residues. Germline V CDR1 and CDR2: SEHNR, FQNEAQ (reference sequence). The CDR3 is CASSSEKLPPGLALGF. CDR3 coding DNA: TGTGCCAGCAGCTCGGAAAAACTTCCCCCGGGACTAGCTTTAGGGTTT.

This clonotype was detected many times. The rearrangement uses TRBV20-1 and TRBJ2-1; TRBD2 agrees at 9 bases. The ends lost 1 base at V and 10 bases at J; junction bases unmatched: 8. In germline, CDR1 is DFQATT, CDR2 SNEGSKA (reference sequence). The CDR3 extends over 14 amino acids. This chain's CDR3 is CSARVWETSGEQFF. The CDR3 DNA sequence: TGCAGTGCTAGAGTTTGGGAGACTAGCGGCGAGCAGTTCTTC.

This clonotype was found many times. The CDR3 DNA follows: TGCAGCGTTGTGGAACAGACATTGAACACTGAAGCTTTCTTT. This codes for CSVVEQTLNTEAFF. The chain recombines TRBV29-1 with TRBJ1-1; D is uncertain. Germline CDR1 reads SQVTM; CDR2 reads ANQGSEA. Trimming cost V 4 bases and J 0 bases, with 12 bases left between them. CDR3 length: 14 amino acids.

At least ten counts were recorded for this clonotype. The J gene is TRBJ2-1, the V gene TRBV12-3 or TRBV12-4; 8 bases map to TRBD1. This CDR3 is 16 amino acids long. V trimming: 3 bases; J trimming: 2 bases; junction bases outside the gene matches: 6. The CDR3 region is CASSFVGTGPYNEQFF. For the CDR3, the DNA is TGTGCCAGCAGTTTTGTTGGGACAGGTCCCTACAATGAGCAGTTCTTC.

This clonotype was seen many times. V usage is TRBV12-3 or TRBV12-4 and J usage is TRBJ2-5; 7 nucleotides agree with TRBD2. V lost 4 bases and J lost 12; bases outside the gene matches: 11. The CDR3 runs 13 residues. The CDR3 coding sequence is TGTGCCAGCAGTTCCGGTAGGGAGCGGGGAGAGTACTTC. It codes for CASSSGRERGEYF.

The V and J genes are TRBV6-1 and TRBJ2-3, with 10 bases identical to TRBD2. J lost 4 bases, V lost 8 bases, and 12 bases had no gene match. Germline V gives CDR1 MNHNS, CDR2 SASEGT. The CDR3 is made up of 16 amino acids. The CDR3 DNA reads as TGTGCCAGCGCCCCCAAGAGAGCGGGGGGGTCAGATACGCAGTATTTT. The encoded protein is CASAPKRAGGSDTQYF.

Ten or more counts support this clonotype. This sequence joins TRBV20-1 and TRBJ2-1; 9 positions match TRBD2. Trimming at V came to 5 bases and at J to 7 bases, leaving 9 bases not matched to a gene. CDR3 length equals 14 residues. Germline V gene lookup returns CDR1 DFQATT and CDR2 SNEGSKA (reference sequence). This chain's CDR3 is CSAGPAGGMNEQFF. CDR3 DNA: TGCAGTGCTGGCCCAGCGGGGGGCATGAATGAGCAGTTCTTC.

This clonotype appeared many times. The V and J genes are TRBV12-3 or TRBV12-4 and TRBJ1-1, with D possibly matching TRBD1 (5 bases). Trimming left V 3 bases short and J 7 bases short, with 9 bases between. The CDR3 totals 12 residues. Written as DNA, the CDR3 is TGTGCCAGCAGTTTTGGGGGGAGTGAAGCTTTCTTT. Its translation: CASSFGGSEAFF.

This clonotype was observed many times. J is TRBJ2-7 and V is TRBV29-1; D might be TRBD1 (6 bases). The CDR3 runs to 14 residues. CDR1 is SQVTM and CDR2 is ANQGSEA in the germline V gene. V lost 4 bases and J 0 bases, leaving 13 bases between the germline ends. This CDR3 is CSVARQVSSYEQYF. For the CDR3, the DNA is TGCAGCGTTGCGAGACAGGTCTCCTCCTACGAGCAGTACTTC.

This clonotype was counted many times. The chain carries TRBV5-1 and TRBJ2-7; D is perhaps TRBD2 (5 bases). There are 13 residues in the CDR3. Trimming took 0 bases from V and 3 from J, leaving 7 bases between them. The V gene's germline CDR1 is SGHRS and CDR2 YFSETQ. CDR3 protein: CASSLGGDYEQYF. The DNA of the CDR3 is TGCGCCAGCAGCTTGGGGGGAGACTACGAGCAGTACTTC. Full variable domain (rest looked up from reference TRBV5-1 and TRBJ2-7): KAGVTQTPRYLIKTRGQQVTLSCSPISGHRSVSWYQQTPGQGLQFLFEYFSETQRNKGNFPGRFSGRQFSNSRSEMNVSTLELGDSALYLCASSLGGDYEQYFGPGTRLTVT.

This clonotype has a count of ten or more. CDR3 DNA: TGCAGTGCTAGAGATTCTTTCGCAGGGACTAGCGGGGGGGTTGTCCTGAGTGATACGCAGTATTTT. Protein sequence: CSARDSFAGTSGGVVLSDTQYF. The chain recombines TRBV20-1 with TRBJ2-3; 16 bases are a match to TRBD2. CDR1 and CDR2 from the germline V gene are DFQATT and SNEGSKA (reference sequence). The CDR3 is made up of 22 amino acids. Unmatched junction bases numbered 21, after V lost 0 bases and J lost 6 bases.

This clonotype was recorded many times. V is TRBV3-1 and J is TRBJ2-1, with 9 nucleotides matching TRBD2. Germline loops: CDR1 LGHDT, CDR2 YNNKEL (reference sequence). The V gene end was trimmed by 5 bases and the J gene end by 4 bases; junction bases not matched to a gene: 6. The CDR3 sequence is 15 residues long. CDR3 region: CASSSDSGGYNEQFF. For the CDR3, the DNA is TGTGCCAGCAGCTCAGATAGCGGGGGTTACAATGAGCAGTTCTTC.

This clonotype showed up many times. DNA of the CDR3: TGCAGTGCTAGAGTAACAGGGGGCCACGAGCAGTACTTC. Its translation is CSARVTGGHEQYF. The chain is built from TRBV20-1 and TRBJ2-7; 9 positions match TRBD1. The CDR3 covers 13 residues. Trimming took 1 base from V and 5 from J; bases not matched to a gene: 3. The V gene's germline CDR1 is DFQATT and CDR2 SNEGSKA (reference sequence).

This clonotype was picked up many times. V usage is TRBV20-1 and J usage is TRBJ2-6; no definite D call. Germline CDR1 and CDR2: DFQATT and SNEGSKA (reference sequence). V lost 0 bases to trimming and J lost 0 bases, with 6 bases between them. The length of the CDR3 is 15 residues. Here the CDR3 DNA reads TGCAGTGCTAGAGAAAGGAACTCTGGGGCCAACGTCCTGACTTTC. Translated, it gives CSARERNSGANVLTF.

This clonotype was found many times. The chain joins TRBV12-3 or TRBV12-4 to TRBJ2-1; D gene ambiguous. V lost 3 bases, J lost 9 bases, and 12 bases lay in between. This CDR3 has 13 amino acids. This CDR3 is CASSLRLVREQFF. In nucleotides, the CDR3 is TGTGCCAGCAGTTTGAGGCTGGTTCGTGAGCAGTTCTTC.

Many counts were recorded for this clonotype. The rearrangement uses TRBV5-1 and TRBJ1-4; D is possibly TRBD1 (5 bases). The CDR3 is 14 amino acids. The germline V and J ends were trimmed by 4 bases and 3 bases, with 10 bases remaining between them. CDR1 is SGHRS, CDR2 YFSETQ, per germline. In nucleotides, the CDR3 is TGCGCCAGCAGCCGCGGGGCCTCTAATGAAAAACTGTTTTTT. It codes for CASSRGASNEKLFF. The whole variable domain, filled in from reference TRBV5-1 and TRBJ1-4, reads KAGVTQTPRYLIKTRGQQVTLSCSPISGHRSVSWYQQTPGQGLQFLFEYFSETQRNKGNFPGRFSGRQFSNSRSEMNVSTLELGDSALYLCASSRGASNEKLFFGSGTQLSVL.

Ten or more counts support this clonotype. This chain joins TRBV2 and TRBJ2-5, with 10 bases matching TRBD2. V lost 6 bases and J lost 4; bases outside the gene matches: 8. The CDR3 is 15 residues long. Germline-derived CDR1 and CDR2 are SNHLY and FYNNEI. The CDR3 DNA reads TGTGCCAGCAGGAACCTAGCGGGGGCATCAGAGACCCAGTACTTC. Protein sequence: CASRNLAGASETQYF. The full variable domain, in which reference TRBV2 and TRBJ2-5 provide the parts outside the CDR3, is EPEVTQTPSHQVTQMGQEVILRCVPISNHLYFYWYRQILGQKVEFLVSFYNNEISEKSEIFDDQFSVERPDGSNFTLKIRSTKLEDSAMYFCASRNLAGASETQYFGPGTRLLVL.